This T cell receptor beta chain appears in the sequencing data of a study of shared clonotypes between healthy human individuals. Whole-study results and caveats: Unshared clonotypes carried lower generation probabilities than those common to all four donors. Depth of sequencing was expected to influence donor clonotype sharing.

Using 200 ng DNA, around 30,000 T cell genomes, the sorted-subset replicate PCRs were run. Libraries were prepared by immunoSEQ multiplex PCR; TCRdb keeps only in-frame clonotypes and omits some of them. The table shows about 2.3 million clones, with approximately 93% occurring only once. Germline CDR1 LGHNA, CDR2 YNFKEQ. The CDR3 extends over 17 amino acids. Losses at the gene ends were 4 bases for V and 5 bases for J; bases not matched to a gene: 8. This clone appeared once. Its matching antigen is unknown. This chain uses TRBV4-2 with TRBJ2-3; TRBD2 aligns across 14 bases. This receptor was identified in a man between 18 and 35 years old in good health. Some clones in this sample may be carry-over from other donors' samples. Material for sequencing was naive CD4+ T cells from PBMCs. As for subset: CD45RA+ positively selected. This chain's CDR3 is CASSPLTSGRGEDTQYF. The CDR3 DNA is TGTGCCAGCAGCCCGCTGACTAGCGGGAGGGGAGAAGATACGCAGTATTTT.